A selection of T cell receptor beta chains follows, all from one sample in a study of T cells after yellow fever vaccination. TCRdb fed the 5' RACE reads into MiXCR, producing one record per CDR3 protein. Of 300,000 to 350,000 distinct CDR3 sequences in the sample, 3% to 4.5% were seen once. The source was PBMCs, collected 5 days after the yellow fever booster vaccination. These receptors were obtained from a man between 18 and 29 years old who received the YFV17D yellow fever vaccine. Each CDR3 is given with its conserved first and last residue. The order of the fields is J gene, V gene, clone size, D gene, CDR3 protein, CDR3 DNA. A D gene is named only where the DNA matches it firmly. Size values are once, few and many counts, or a class for expanded clones, and some rows have none.

J gene: TRBJ1-1
V gene: TRBV6-1
clone size: -
D gene: TRBD1
CDR3 protein: CASTLGGFAFF
CDR3 DNA: TGTGCCAGCACCTTAGGGGGCTTCGCTTTCTTT

J gene: TRBJ1-4
V gene: TRBV6-5
clone size: many
D gene: -
CDR3 protein: CASSYSPGDEKLFF
CDR3 DNA: TGTGCCAGCAGTTACTCGCCGGGGGACGAAAAACTGTTTTTT

J gene: TRBJ1-2
V gene: TRBV29-1
clone size: -
D gene: -
CDR3 protein: CSVEGGAYGYTF
CDR3 DNA: TGCAGCGTTGAAGGGGGGGCCTATGGCTACACCTTC

J gene: TRBJ2-7
V gene: TRBV7-6
clone size: -
D gene: -
CDR3 protein: CASSLNSGGYEQYF
CDR3 DNA: TGTGCCAGCAGCTTAAATAGCGGAGGATACGAGCAGTACTTC

J gene: TRBJ1-3
V gene: TRBV6-2/TRBV6-3
clone size: -
D gene: -
CDR3 protein: CASSYPGGDTIYF
CDR3 DNA: TGTGCCAGCAGTTACCCCGGAGGGGACACCATATATTTT

J gene: TRBJ2-3
V gene: TRBV4-3
clone size: -
D gene: TRBD2
CDR3 protein: CASSQDLRTREDTQYF
CDR3 DNA: TGCGCCAGCAGCCAAGATCTCCGGACTAGGGAAGATACGCAGTATTTT

J gene: TRBJ1-6
V gene: TRBV6-5
clone size: -
D gene: TRBD1
CDR3 protein: CASSYLGTASSYNSPLHF
CDR3 DNA: TGTGCCAGCAGTTACTTAGGGACAGCCAGCTCCTATAATTCACCCCTCCACTTT

J gene: TRBJ1-6
V gene: TRBV4-1
clone size: -
D gene: TRBD1
CDR3 protein: CASSRLIQGAWNSPLHF
CDR3 DNA: TGCGCCAGCAGCCGATTAATTCAGGGGGCATGGAATTCACCCCTCCACTTT

J gene: TRBJ2-1
V gene: TRBV7-3
clone size: -
D gene: TRBD1
CDR3 protein: CASSQQGANNEQFF
CDR3 DNA: TGTGCCAGCAGTCAGCAGGGGGCTAACAATGAGCAGTTCTTC

J gene: TRBJ2-3
V gene: TRBV9
clone size: few
D gene: -
CDR3 protein: CASSPRGPSTDTQYF
CDR3 DNA: TGTGCCAGCAGCCCTAGAGGCCCTAGCACAGATACGCAGTATTTT

J gene: TRBJ2-1
V gene: TRBV11-3
clone size: many
D gene: TRBD2
CDR3 protein: CASSLDQGGSGAYNEQFF
CDR3 DNA: TGTGCCAGCAGCTTAGACCAGGGAGGTAGCGGGGCCTACAATGAGCAGTTCTTC

J gene: TRBJ1-2
V gene: TRBV10-3
clone size: many
D gene: TRBD1
CDR3 protein: CAISVGQDYGYTF
CDR3 DNA: TGTGCCATCAGTGTCGGACAGGACTATGGCTACACCTTC

J gene: TRBJ1-5
V gene: TRBV20-1
clone size: few
D gene: -
CDR3 protein: CSARQTNQPQHF
CDR3 DNA: TGCAGTGCTAGACAGACAAATCAGCCCCAGCATTTT

J gene: TRBJ2-3
V gene: TRBV24-1
clone size: -
D gene: TRBD2
CDR3 protein: CATGTSGAVNTDTQYF
CDR3 DNA: TGTGCCACCGGGACTAGCGGGGCCGTCAACACAGATACGCAGTATTTT

J gene: TRBJ2-3
V gene: TRBV6-1
clone size: few
D gene: TRBD2
CDR3 protein: CASRQAGGTDTQYF
CDR3 DNA: TGTGCCAGCAGACAAGCGGGGGGCACAGATACGCAGTATTTT

J gene: TRBJ1-5
V gene: TRBV24-1
clone size: many
D gene: -
CDR3 protein: CATSDSTGWDQPQHF
CDR3 DNA: TGTGCCACCAGTGATTCTACAGGGTGGGATCAGCCCCAGCATTTT

J gene: TRBJ1-4
V gene: TRBV19
clone size: few
D gene: -
CDR3 protein: CASSLVGAEWGKLFF
CDR3 DNA: TGTGCCAGTAGTCTAGTTGGGGCCGAGTGGGGAAAACTGTTTTTT

J gene: TRBJ2-2
V gene: TRBV12-3/TRBV12-4
clone size: -
D gene: -
CDR3 protein: CASRPGPLTGELFF
CDR3 DNA: TGTGCCAGCAGACCCGGACCTCTCACCGGGGAGCTGTTTTTT

J gene: TRBJ2-5
V gene: TRBV11-2
clone size: many
D gene: -
CDR3 protein: CASSPFRGRRETQYF
CDR3 DNA: TGTGCCAGCAGCCCCTTTAGGGGCAGGCGGGAGACCCAGTACTTC

J gene: TRBJ2-2
V gene: TRBV4-3
clone size: few
D gene: -
CDR3 protein: CASSPIKNTGELFF
CDR3 DNA: TGCGCCAGCAGCCCCATTAAAAACACCGGGGAGCTGTTTTTT

J gene: TRBJ2-5
V gene: TRBV18
clone size: many
D gene: -
CDR3 protein: CASSPGSEDQETQYF
CDR3 DNA: TGTGCCAGCTCTCCTGGGTCCGAGGACCAAGAGACCCAGTACTTC

J gene: TRBJ2-3
V gene: TRBV4-1
clone size: -
D gene: -
CDR3 protein: CASSQEGQGLTDTQYF
CDR3 DNA: TGCGCCAGCAGCCAAGAAGGGCAGGGTCTCACAGATACGCAGTATTTT

J gene: TRBJ2-3
V gene: TRBV2
clone size: many
D gene: -
CDR3 protein: CASSESRDTQYF
CDR3 DNA: TGTGCCAGCAGTGAGTCTAGAGATACGCAGTATTTT

J gene: TRBJ2-4
V gene: TRBV7-2
clone size: many
D gene: TRBD2
CDR3 protein: CASSFSGGAQNIQYF
CDR3 DNA: TGTGCCAGCAGCTTTAGCGGGGGGGCCCAAAACATTCAGTACTTC

J gene: TRBJ1-2
V gene: TRBV5-4
clone size: few
D gene: -
CDR3 protein: CASSFVGSLYGYTF
CDR3 DNA: TGTGCCAGCAGCTTTGTGGGGAGCCTCTATGGCTACACCTTC

J gene: TRBJ2-1
V gene: TRBV19
clone size: -
D gene: TRBD2
CDR3 protein: CASSRSGGTNEQFF
CDR3 DNA: TGTGCCAGTAGTAGAAGCGGGGGGACCAATGAGCAGTTCTTC

J gene: TRBJ1-5
V gene: TRBV4-2
clone size: few
D gene: TRBD1
CDR3 protein: CASSQGTGGAVSNQPQHF
CDR3 DNA: TGTGCCAGCAGCCAAGGGACAGGGGGCGCGGTTAGCAATCAGCCCCAGCATTTT

J gene: TRBJ1-6
V gene: TRBV18
clone size: -
D gene: TRBD1
CDR3 protein: CASSPADRGAYNSPLHF
CDR3 DNA: TGTGCCAGCTCACCGGCGGACAGGGGTGCCTATAATTCACCCCTCCACTTT

J gene: TRBJ1-5
V gene: TRBV7-2
clone size: many
D gene: TRBD1
CDR3 protein: CASSTSGTANQPQHF
CDR3 DNA: TGTGCCAGCAGCACTTCCGGGACAGCGAATCAGCCCCAGCATTTT

J gene: TRBJ1-4
V gene: TRBV28
clone size: many
D gene: -
CDR3 protein: CASSFDVEKLFF
CDR3 DNA: TGTGCCAGCAGTTTTGACGTGGAAAAACTGTTTTTT

J gene: TRBJ2-4
V gene: TRBV6-1
clone size: many
D gene: TRBD2
CDR3 protein: CASSEEWEGLNIQYF
CDR3 DNA: TGTGCCAGCAGTGAAGAATGGGAGGGGTTGAACATTCAGTACTTC

J gene: TRBJ2-2
V gene: TRBV5-1
clone size: many
D gene: TRBD1
CDR3 protein: CASSMGARQGSTGELFF
CDR3 DNA: TGCGCCAGCAGCATGGGGGCTAGACAGGGATCCACCGGGGAGCTGTTTTTT

J gene: TRBJ1-5
V gene: TRBV5-1
clone size: few
D gene: -
CDR3 protein: CASSLGAGDSNQPQHF
CDR3 DNA: TGCGCCAGCAGCTTGGGGGCCGGGGATAGCAATCAGCCCCAGCATTTT

J gene: TRBJ1-1
V gene: TRBV6-5
clone size: many
D gene: -
CDR3 protein: CASSYTYREMRAFF
CDR3 DNA: TGTGCCAGCAGTTACACATACAGGGAGATGAGAGCTTTCTTT

J gene: TRBJ2-7
V gene: TRBV6-5
clone size: -
D gene: -
CDR3 protein: CASSYSPGNEQYF
CDR3 DNA: TGTGCCAGCAGTTACTCGCCAGGCAACGAGCAGTACTTC

J gene: TRBJ2-5
V gene: TRBV7-2
clone size: many
D gene: -
CDR3 protein: CASSWRGQETQYF
CDR3 DNA: TGTGCCAGCAGCTGGCGGGGACAAGAGACCCAGTACTTC

J gene: TRBJ1-1
V gene: TRBV10-3
clone size: few
D gene: TRBD1
CDR3 protein: CAIRKGGQMNTEAFF
CDR3 DNA: TGTGCCATCAGGAAGGGGGGACAGATGAACACTGAAGCTTTCTTT

J gene: TRBJ2-1
V gene: TRBV12-3/TRBV12-4
clone size: few
D gene: TRBD2
CDR3 protein: CASSPGTSVNEQFF
CDR3 DNA: TGTGCCAGCAGTCCCGGGACTAGTGTTAATGAGCAGTTCTTC

J gene: TRBJ2-2
V gene: TRBV5-6
clone size: many
D gene: TRBD2
CDR3 protein: CASSLVTSGGRGTGELFF
CDR3 DNA: TGTGCCAGCAGCTTGGTGACTAGCGGGGGCCGGGGTACCGGGGAGCTGTTTTTT

J gene: TRBJ2-2
V gene: TRBV7-9
clone size: many
D gene: TRBD1
CDR3 protein: CASSSTGERELFF
CDR3 DNA: TGTGCCAGCAGTTCGACAGGGGAGCGGGAGCTGTTTTTT

J gene: TRBJ2-5
V gene: TRBV6-5
clone size: -
D gene: -
CDR3 protein: CASSSPRGAQRETQYF
CDR3 DNA: TGTGCCAGCAGTTCCCCCCGGGGGGCGCAGAGAGAGACCCAGTACTTC